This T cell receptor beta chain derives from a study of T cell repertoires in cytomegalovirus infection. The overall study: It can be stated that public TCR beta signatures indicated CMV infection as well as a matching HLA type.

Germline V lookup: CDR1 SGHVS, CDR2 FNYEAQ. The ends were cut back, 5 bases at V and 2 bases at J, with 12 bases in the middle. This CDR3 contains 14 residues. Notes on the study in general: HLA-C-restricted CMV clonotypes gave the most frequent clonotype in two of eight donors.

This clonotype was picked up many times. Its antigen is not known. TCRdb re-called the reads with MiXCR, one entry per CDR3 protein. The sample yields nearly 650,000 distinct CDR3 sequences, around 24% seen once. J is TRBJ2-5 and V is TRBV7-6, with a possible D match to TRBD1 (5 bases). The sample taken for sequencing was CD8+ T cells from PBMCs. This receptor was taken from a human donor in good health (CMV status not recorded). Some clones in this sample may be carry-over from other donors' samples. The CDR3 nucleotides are TGTGCCAGCAGCCAGACAGCTGGGCAAGAGACCCAGTACTTC. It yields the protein CASSQTAGQETQYF.